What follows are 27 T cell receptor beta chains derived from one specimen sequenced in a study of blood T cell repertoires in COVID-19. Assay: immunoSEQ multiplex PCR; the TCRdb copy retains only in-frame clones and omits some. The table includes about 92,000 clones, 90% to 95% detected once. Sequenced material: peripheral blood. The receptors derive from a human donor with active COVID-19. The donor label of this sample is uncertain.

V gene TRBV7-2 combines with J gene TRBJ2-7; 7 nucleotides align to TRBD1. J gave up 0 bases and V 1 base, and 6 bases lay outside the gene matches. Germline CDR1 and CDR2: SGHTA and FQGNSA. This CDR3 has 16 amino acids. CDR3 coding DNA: TGTGCCAGCAGCTTAGAAGGGACAGCGAGCTCCTACGAGCAGTACTTC. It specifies CASSLEGTASSYEQYF.

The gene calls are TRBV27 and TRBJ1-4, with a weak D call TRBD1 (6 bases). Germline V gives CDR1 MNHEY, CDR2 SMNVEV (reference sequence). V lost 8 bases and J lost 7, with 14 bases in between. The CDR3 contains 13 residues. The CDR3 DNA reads TGTGCCAGCCCTGACAGGCGGAGTGAAAAACTGTTTTTT. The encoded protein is CASPDRRSEKLFF.

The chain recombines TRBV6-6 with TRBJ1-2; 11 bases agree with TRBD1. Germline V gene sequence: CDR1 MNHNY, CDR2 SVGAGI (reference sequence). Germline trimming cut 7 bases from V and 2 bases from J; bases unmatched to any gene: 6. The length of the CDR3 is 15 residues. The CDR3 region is CASNGDRGKNYGYTF. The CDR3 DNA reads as TGTGCCAGCAATGGGGACAGGGGGAAAAACTATGGCTACACCTTC.

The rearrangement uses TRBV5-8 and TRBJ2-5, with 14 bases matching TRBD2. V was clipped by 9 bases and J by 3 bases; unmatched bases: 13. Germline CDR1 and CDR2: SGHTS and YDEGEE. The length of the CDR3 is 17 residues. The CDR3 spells CATGTSGGYVFEETQYF. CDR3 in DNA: TGTGCCACCGGGACTAGCGGGGGTTATGTTTTTGAAGAGACCCAGTACTTC.

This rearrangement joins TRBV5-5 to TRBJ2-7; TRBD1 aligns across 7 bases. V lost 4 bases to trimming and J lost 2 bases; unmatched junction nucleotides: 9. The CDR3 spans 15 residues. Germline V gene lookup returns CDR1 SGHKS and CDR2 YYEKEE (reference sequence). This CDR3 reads CASSKRTGIPYEQYF. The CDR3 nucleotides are TGTGCCAGCAGCAAAAGGACAGGCATACCCTACGAGCAGTACTTC.

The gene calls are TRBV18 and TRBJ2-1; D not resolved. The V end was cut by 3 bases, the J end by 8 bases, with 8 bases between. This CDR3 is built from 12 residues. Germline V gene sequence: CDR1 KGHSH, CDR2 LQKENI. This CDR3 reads CASSPLGDEQFF. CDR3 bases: TGTGCCAGCTCACCGTTGGGCGATGAGCAGTTCTTC.

CDR3 nucleotides: TGTGCCAGCAGTGGGCAGGGGATAAGGAATCAGCCCCAGCATTTT. Amino acid sequence: CASSGQGIRNQPQHF. V gene TRBV2 combines with J gene TRBJ1-5; maybe TRBD1 (6 bases). The germline V gene encodes CDR1 SNHLY and CDR2 FYNNEI. The CDR3 has 15 residues. The V gene lost 4 bases and the J gene lost 4 bases, with 14 bases spanning the gap.

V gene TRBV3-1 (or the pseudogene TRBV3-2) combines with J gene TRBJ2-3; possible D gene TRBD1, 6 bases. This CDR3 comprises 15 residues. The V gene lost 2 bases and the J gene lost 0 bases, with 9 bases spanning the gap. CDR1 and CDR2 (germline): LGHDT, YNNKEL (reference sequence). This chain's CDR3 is CASSQPGQSTDTQYF. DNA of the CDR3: TGTGCCAGCAGCCAACCGGGACAAAGCACAGATACGCAGTATTTT.

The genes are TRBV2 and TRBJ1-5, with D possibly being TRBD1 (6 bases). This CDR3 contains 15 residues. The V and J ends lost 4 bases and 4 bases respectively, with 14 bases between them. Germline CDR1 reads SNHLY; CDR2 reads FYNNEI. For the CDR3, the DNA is TGTGCCAGCAGTGCGGTTGGACAGTTGAATCAGCCCCAGCATTTT. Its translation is CASSAVGQLNQPQHF. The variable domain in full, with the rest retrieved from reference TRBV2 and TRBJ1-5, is EPEVTQTPSHQVTQMGQEVILRCVPISNHLYFYWYRQILGQKVEFLVSFYNNEISEKSEIFDDQFSVERPDGSNFTLKIRSTKLEDSAMYFCASSAVGQLNQPQHFGDGTRLSIL.

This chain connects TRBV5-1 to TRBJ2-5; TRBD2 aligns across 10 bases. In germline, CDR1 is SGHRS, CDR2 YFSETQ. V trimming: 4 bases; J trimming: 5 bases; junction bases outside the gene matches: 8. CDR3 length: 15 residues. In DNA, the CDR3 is TGCGCCAGCAGCCTCTCTGGGACTAGCGTGGAGACCCAGTACTTC. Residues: CASSLSGTSVETQYF.

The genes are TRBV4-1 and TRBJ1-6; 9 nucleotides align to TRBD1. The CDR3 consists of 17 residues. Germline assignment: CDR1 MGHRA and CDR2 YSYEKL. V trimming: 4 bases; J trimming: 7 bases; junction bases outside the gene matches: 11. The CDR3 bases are TGCGCCAGCAGCCCCCTACGGGGGACAGGGAAAAATTCACCCCTCCACTTT. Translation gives CASSPLRGTGKNSPLHF.

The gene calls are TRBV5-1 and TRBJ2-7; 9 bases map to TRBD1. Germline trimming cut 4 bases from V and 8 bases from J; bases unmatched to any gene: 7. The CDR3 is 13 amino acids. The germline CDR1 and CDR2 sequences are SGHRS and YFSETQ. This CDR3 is CASSPWTGEQQYF. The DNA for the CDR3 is TGCGCCAGCAGCCCGTGGACAGGGGAACAGCAGTACTTC.

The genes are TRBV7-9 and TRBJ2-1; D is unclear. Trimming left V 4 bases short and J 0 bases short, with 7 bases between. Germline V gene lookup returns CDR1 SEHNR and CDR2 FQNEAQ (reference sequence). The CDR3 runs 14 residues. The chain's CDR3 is CASSSGLSYNEQFF. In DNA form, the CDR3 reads TGTGCCAGCAGCTCCGGTCTCTCCTACAATGAGCAGTTCTTC. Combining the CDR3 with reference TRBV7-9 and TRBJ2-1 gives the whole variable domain DTGVSQNPRHKITKRGQNVTFRCDPISEHNRLYWYRQTLGQGPEFLTYFQNEAQLEKSRLLSDRFSAERPKGSFSTLEIQRTEQGDSAMYLCASSSGLSYNEQFFGPGTRLTVL.

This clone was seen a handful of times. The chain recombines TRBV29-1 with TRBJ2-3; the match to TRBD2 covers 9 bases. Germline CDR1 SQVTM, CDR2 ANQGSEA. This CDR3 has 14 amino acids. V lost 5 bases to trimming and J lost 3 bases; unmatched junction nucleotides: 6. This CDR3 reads CSVCPSGETDTQYF. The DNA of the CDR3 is TGCAGCGTTTGCCCTAGCGGGGAAACAGATACGCAGTATTTT.

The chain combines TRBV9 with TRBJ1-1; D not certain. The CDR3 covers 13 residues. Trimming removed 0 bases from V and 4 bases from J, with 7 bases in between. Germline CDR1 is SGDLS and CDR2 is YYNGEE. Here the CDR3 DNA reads TGTGCCAGCAGCGTAGCCGGGTCCACTGAAGCTTTCTTT. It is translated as CASSVAGSTEAFF.

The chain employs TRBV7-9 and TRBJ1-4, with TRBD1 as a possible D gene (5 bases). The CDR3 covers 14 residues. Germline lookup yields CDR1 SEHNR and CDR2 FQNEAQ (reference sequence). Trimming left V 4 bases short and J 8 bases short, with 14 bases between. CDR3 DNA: TGTGCCAGCAGCTCCGAGACAGTTTTGGAAAAACTGTTTTTT. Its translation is CASSSETVLEKLFF.

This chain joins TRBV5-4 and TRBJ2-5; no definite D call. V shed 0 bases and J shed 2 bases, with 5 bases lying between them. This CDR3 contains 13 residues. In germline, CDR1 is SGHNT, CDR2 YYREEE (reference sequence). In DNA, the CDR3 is TGTGCCAGCAGCTTGGACAGACAAGAGACCCAGTACTTC. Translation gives CASSLDRQETQYF.

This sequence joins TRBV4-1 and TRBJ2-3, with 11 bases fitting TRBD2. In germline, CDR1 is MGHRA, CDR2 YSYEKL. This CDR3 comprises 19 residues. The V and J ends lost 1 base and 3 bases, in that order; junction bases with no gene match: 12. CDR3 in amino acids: CASSQATSGGSGGTDTQYF. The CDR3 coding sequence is TGCGCCAGCAGCCAAGCAACTAGCGGGGGAAGTGGAGGAACAGATACGCAGTATTTT.

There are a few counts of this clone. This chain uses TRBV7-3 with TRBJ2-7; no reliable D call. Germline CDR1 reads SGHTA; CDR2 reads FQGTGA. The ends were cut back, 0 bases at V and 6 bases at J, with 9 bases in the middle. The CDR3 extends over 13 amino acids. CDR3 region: CASSLTPLGEQYF. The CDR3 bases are TGTGCCAGCAGCTTAACACCCCTCGGCGAGCAGTACTTC. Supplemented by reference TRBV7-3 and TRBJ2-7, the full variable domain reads GAGVSQTPSNKVTEKGKYVELRCDPISGHTALYWYRQSLGQGPEFLIYFQGTGAADDSGLPNDRFFAVRPEGSVSTLKIQRTERGDSAVYLCASSLTPLGEQYFGPGTRLTVT.

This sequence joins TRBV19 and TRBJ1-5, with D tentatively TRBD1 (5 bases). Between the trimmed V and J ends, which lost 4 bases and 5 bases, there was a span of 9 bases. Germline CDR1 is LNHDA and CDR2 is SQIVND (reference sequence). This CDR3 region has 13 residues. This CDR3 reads CASSTQGDQPQHF. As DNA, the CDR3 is TGTGCCAGTAGTACCCAGGGTGATCAGCCCCAGCATTTT.

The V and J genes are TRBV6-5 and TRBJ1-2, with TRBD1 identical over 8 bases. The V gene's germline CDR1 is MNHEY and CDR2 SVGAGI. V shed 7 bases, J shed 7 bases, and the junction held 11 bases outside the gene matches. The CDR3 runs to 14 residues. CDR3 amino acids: CASKSPGQEGGYTF. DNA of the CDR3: TGTGCCAGCAAGTCCCCGGGACAGGAAGGTGGCTACACCTTC.

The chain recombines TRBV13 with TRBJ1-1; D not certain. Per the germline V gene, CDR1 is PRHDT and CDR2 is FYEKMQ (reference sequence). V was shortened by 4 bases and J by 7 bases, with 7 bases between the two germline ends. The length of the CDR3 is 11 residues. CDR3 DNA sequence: TGTGCCAGCAGCTCCTACGGTGAAGCTTTCTTT. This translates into CASSSYGEAFF.

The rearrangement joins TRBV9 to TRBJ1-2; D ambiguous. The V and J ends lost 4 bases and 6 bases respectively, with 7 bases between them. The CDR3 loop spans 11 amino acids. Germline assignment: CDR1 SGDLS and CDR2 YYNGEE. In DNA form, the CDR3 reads TGTGCCAGCAGCACGAGAGATGGCTACACCTTC. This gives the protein CASSTRDGYTF.

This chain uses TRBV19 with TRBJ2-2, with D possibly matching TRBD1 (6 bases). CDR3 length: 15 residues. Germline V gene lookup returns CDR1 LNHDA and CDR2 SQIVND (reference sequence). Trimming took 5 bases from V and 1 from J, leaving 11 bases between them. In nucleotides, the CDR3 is TGTGCCAGTAGTCCGCTGGACAGGAACACCGGGGAGCTGTTTTTT. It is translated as CASSPLDRNTGELFF.

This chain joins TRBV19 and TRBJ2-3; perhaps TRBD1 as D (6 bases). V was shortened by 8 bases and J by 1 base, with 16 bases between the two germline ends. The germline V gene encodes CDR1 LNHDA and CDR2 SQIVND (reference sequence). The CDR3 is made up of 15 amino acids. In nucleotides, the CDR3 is TGTGCCAGTGGGACCACAGGGTTTGGCACAGATACGCAGTATTTT. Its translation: CASGTTGFGTDTQYF. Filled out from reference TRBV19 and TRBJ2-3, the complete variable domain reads DGGITQSPKYLFRKEGQNVTLSCEQNLNHDAMYWYRQDPGQGLRLIYYSQIVNDFQKGDIAEGYSVSREKKESFPLTVTSAQKNPTAFYLCASGTTGFGTDTQYFGPGTRLTVL.

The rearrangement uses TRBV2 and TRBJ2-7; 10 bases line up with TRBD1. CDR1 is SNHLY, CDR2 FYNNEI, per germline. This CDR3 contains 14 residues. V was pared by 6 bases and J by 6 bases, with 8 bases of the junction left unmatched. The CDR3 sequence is CASRTGTGEFEQYF. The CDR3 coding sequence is TGTGCCAGCAGGACCGGGACAGGGGAGTTCGAGCAGTACTTC. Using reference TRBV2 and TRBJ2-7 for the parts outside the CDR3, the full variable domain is EPEVTQTPSHQVTQMGQEVILRCVPISNHLYFYWYRQILGQKVEFLVSFYNNEISEKSEIFDDQFSVERPDGSNFTLKIRSTKLEDSAMYFCASRTGTGEFEQYFGPGTRLTVT.

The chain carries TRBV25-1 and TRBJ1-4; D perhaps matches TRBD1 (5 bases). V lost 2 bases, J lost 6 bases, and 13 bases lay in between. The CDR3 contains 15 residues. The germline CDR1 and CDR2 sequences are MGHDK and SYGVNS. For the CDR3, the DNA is TGTGCCAGCAGTGAAAGGGGTAGACTCTATGAAAAACTGTTTTTT. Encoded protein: CASSERGRLYEKLFF.